The sequence of this TCR beta chain was determined in a study of cytomegalovirus exposure and HLA in healthy donors. Study-level information: Early released data had 80 million or so unique TCRs, all coming from HLA-typed donors.

Researchers ran the PCR with 60 Vbeta and 13 Jbeta primers. Assay: immunoSEQ multiplex PCR; the TCRdb copy retains only in-frame clones and omits some. The sample shows over 150,000 clones, about four fifths of them seen only once. In germline, CDR1 is SGHDN, CDR2 FVKESK. J gave up 7 bases and V 1 base, and 9 bases lay outside the gene matches. CDR3 length: 16 amino acids. A remark on this clone: The antigen remains unidentified.

Findings of the study overall: In a later analysis, DRB1 alleles had the most associated TCRs; HLA-C alleles the fewest.

This sequence joins TRBV14 and TRBJ1-4; 7 bases map to TRBD1. The sample taken for sequencing was PBMCs. The sequence was collected from a woman aged 50 to 60 in good health and CMV-seropositive. CDR3 loop: CASSQVRGQIGEKLFF. Here the CDR3 DNA reads TGTGCCAGCAGCCAAGTTCGGGGACAGATCGGTGAAAAACTGTTTTTT.